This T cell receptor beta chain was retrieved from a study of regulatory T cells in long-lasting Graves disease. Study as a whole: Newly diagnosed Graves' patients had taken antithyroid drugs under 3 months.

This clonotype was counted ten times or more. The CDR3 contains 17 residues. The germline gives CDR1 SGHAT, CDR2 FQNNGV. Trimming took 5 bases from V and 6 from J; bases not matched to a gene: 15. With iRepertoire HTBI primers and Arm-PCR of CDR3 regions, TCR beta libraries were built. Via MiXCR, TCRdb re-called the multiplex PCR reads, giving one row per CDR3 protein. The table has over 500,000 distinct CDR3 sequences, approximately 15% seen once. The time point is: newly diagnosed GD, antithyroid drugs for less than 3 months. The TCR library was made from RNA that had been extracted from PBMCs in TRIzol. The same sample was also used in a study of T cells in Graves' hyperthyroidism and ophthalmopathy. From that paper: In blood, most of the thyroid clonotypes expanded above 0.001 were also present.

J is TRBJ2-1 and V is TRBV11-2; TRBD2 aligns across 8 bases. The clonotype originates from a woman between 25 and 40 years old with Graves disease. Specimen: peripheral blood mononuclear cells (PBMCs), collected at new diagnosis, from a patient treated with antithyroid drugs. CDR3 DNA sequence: TGTGCCAGCAGCCCAGTAGGGGGGGCGGGAGGACGCAATGAGCAGTTCTTC. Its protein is CASSPVGGAGGRNEQFF.